The 4 T cell receptor beta chains below were found in one sample sequenced in a study of T cell responses to AZD1222 COVID-19 vaccine. Only in-frame clones appear in the TCRdb table, and some are missing; sequencing was by immunoSEQ multiplex PCR. The repertoire holds about 130,000 clones, with 75% to 95% as singletons. Sample: peripheral blood, taken on day 0 of AZD1222 vaccination. These receptors were collected from an adult in good health.

V gene TRBV7-2 combines with J gene TRBJ2-3, with D tentatively TRBD2 (7 bases). Germline V gene sequence: CDR1 SGHTA, CDR2 FQGNSA. The CDR3 spans 17 residues. V was trimmed by 2 bases and J by 0 bases, leaving 15 bases between them. In nucleotides, the CDR3 is TGTGCCAGCAGCTTAAGGTCGGGGGGCATTAGCACAGATACGCAGTATTTT. Amino acid sequence: CASSLRSGGISTDTQYF.

This clone was seen a few times. CDR3 nucleotide sequence: TGCGCCAGCAGTGAGTCTGGCGGGCAGAATCAGCCCCAGCATTTT. Its translation: CASSESGGQNQPQHF. The chain recombines TRBV10-2 with TRBJ1-5; D unresolved. Germline V gene data show CDR1 as WSHSY and CDR2 as SAAADI. The CDR3 extends over 15 amino acids. V lost 0 bases and J lost 4, with 10 bases in between.

V gene TRBV7-8 combines with J gene TRBJ2-5; D remains unclear. Between the trimmed V and J ends, which lost 2 bases and 5 bases, there was a span of 12 bases. Germline V gene lookup returns CDR1 SGHVS and CDR2 FQNEAQ. There are 14 residues in the CDR3. CDR3 sequence: CASSLKTGWETQYF. DNA for the CDR3: TGTGCCAGCAGCTTAAAAACTGGATGGGAGACCCAGTACTTC.

This clone was observed once. The CDR3 loop is CASSPRQGSTEAFF. In DNA form, the CDR3 reads TGTGCCAGCAGCCCCCGACAGGGAAGCACTGAAGCTTTCTTT. This sequence joins TRBV7-2 and TRBJ1-1, with TRBD1 matching over 7 bases. Trimming cost V 5 bases and J 4 bases; bases outside gene matches: 7. Germline V gene sequence: CDR1 SGHTA, CDR2 FQGNSA. The length of the CDR3 is 14 residues.